The following is a TCR beta chain sequence with its context. The junction departs from the called germline gene at one end, perhaps through a read error. The CDR3 is 17 amino acids. CDR1 and CDR2 (germline): SGHTA, FQGNSA. These data originate in a study of blood T cell repertoires in COVID-19. Researchers sorted participants into cohorts using their self-reported clinical history. Only in-frame clones appear in the TCRdb table, and some are missing; sequencing was by immunoSEQ multiplex PCR. The sample lists about 220,000 clones; about 80% were seen once. The chain is built from TRBV7-2 and TRBJ1-2; possible D gene TRBD1, 5 bases. The TCR originated in a woman aged 35 to 49 with acute COVID-19. The specimen was PBMCs or T cells enriched from blood (not recorded which). Here the CDR3 reads CASSLMGPGRGFYGYTF. CDR3 DNA: TGCGCCAGCAGCTTAATGGGTCCAGGGCGGGGGTTCTATGGCTACACCTTC.